Listed below are T cell receptor beta chains from one sample, sequenced in a study of blood T cell repertoires in COVID-19. Sequencing used immunoSEQ multiplex PCR; TCRdb keeps in-frame clones, though not all of them. Of approximately 61,000 clones listed, around four fifths are singletons. The sequencing sample was made of peripheral blood. The receptors stem from a man aged 65 to 85 with acute or convalescent COVID-19. CDR3s include the opening cysteine and the closing phenylalanine or tryptophan. A D gene is named only where the DNA matches it firmly. Some rows mark clone size as missing; the rest say once, few, many or name a class of expanded clone.

clone_size d_call j_call v_call cdr3_nt cdr3_aa
NA NA TRBJ1-5 TRBV18 TGTGCCAGCTCACCAGCAGGGATCATCAATCAGCCCCAGCATTTT CASSPAGIINQPQHF
NA NA TRBJ1-2 TRBV5-5 TGTGCCAGCAGCTTGGTCTGGAAGGAGGACTATGGCTACACCTTC CASSLVWKEDYGYTF
few NA TRBJ2-5 TRBV9 TGTGCCAGCAGCGTTGACGGGAACCAAGAGACCCAGTACTTC CASSVDGNQETQYF
NA TRBD1 TRBJ2-7 TRBV3-1/TRBV3-2 TGTGCCAGCAGTCAACAGGGGGCCTACGAGCAGTACTTC CASSQQGAYEQYF
NA NA TRBJ2-5 TRBV4-2 TGTGCCAGCAGCCAACTACAGGGCCAAGAGACCCAGTACTTC CASSQLQGQETQYF
few TRBD1 TRBJ1-5 TRBV4-1 TGCGCCAGCAGCCAAGGGGGACAGGGTCACCCCCAGCATTTT CASSQGGQGHPQHF
once NA TRBJ2-7 TRBV11-1 TGTGCCAGCAGCGCCGGGACACACAGCTACGAGCAGTACTTC CASSAGTHSYEQYF
NA NA TRBJ1-4 TRBV6-5 TGTGCCAGCCTAAGAGGGATCGGGGGTGAAAAACTGTTTTTT CASLRGIGGEKLFF
NA TRBD1 TRBJ2-1 TRBV18 TGTGCCAGCTCACCACCGGTTAGGCCAGGGGGCCCCAATGAGCAGTTCTTC CASSPPVRPGGPNEQFF
NA TRBD2 TRBJ2-1 TRBV6-4 TGTGCCAGCTCCACTAGCGGGGACTCCTACAATGAGCAGTTCTTC CASSTSGDSYNEQFF
few NA TRBJ1-2 TRBV28 TGTGCCAGCAGTAGGCCGGCAGGGAAGGGCAACTATGGCTACACCTTC CASSRPAGKGNYGYTF
NA NA TRBJ2-7 TRBV5-1 TGCGCCAGCAGCTTGGCGGGGGATTCCTACGAGCAGTACTTC CASSLAGDSYEQYF
NA NA TRBJ2-5 TRBV5-1 TGCGCCAGCAGGGGACACGGGTTTGGAGAGACCCAGTACTTC CASRGHGFGETQYF
few TRBD1 TRBJ2-7 TRBV4-1 TGCGCCAGCAGCCAAACCGGGACAGGGGTATACGAGCAGTACTTC CASSQTGTGVYEQYF
NA TRBD1 TRBJ2-5 TRBV5-1 TGCGCCAGCAGCTTGGCCCCGGTCAGGGGGTCAGAGACCCAGTACTTC CASSLAPVRGSETQYF
few TRBD1 TRBJ1-6 TRBV2 TGTGCCAGCAACAGGGGAAATTCACCCCTCCACTTT CASNRGNSPLHF
few NA TRBJ1-2 TRBV2 TGTGCCAGCAGTGAACGGGGGGCCGGGGGCTACACCTTC CASSERGAGGYTF
NA NA TRBJ2-3 TRBV29-1 TGCAGCGTTGAAGCAGGGCCCAGTGTCGGCACAGATACGCAGTATTTT CSVEAGPSVGTDTQYF
NA NA TRBJ2-7 TRBV2 TGTGCCAGCAGTGATCGGGGAAGCTCCTACGAGCAGTACTTC CASSDRGSSYEQYF
NA TRBD1 TRBJ1-1 TRBV19 TGTGCCAGTAGTATTTGGGACAGAGACACTGAAGCTTTCTTT CASSIWDRDTEAFF
NA NA TRBJ2-7 TRBV5-6 TGTGCCAGCAGCTTGGCCCGAGGACAGATCTACGAGCAGTACTTC CASSLARGQIYEQYF
NA TRBD1 TRBJ2-7 TRBV18 TGTGCCAGCTCACCCGGGACAGGGACGCACGAGCAGTACTTC CASSPGTGTHEQYF
NA TRBD2 TRBJ2-2 TRBV5-1 TGCGCCAGCAGCGGAATTAGCGGGGGGGCCGCCGGGGAGCTGTTTTTT CASSGISGGAAGELFF
NA NA TRBJ1-2 TRBV7-6 TGTGCCAGCAGCTTGGGGGCGAACACACCCTATGGCTACACCTTC CASSLGANTPYGYTF
NA TRBD2 TRBJ2-3 TRBV5-1 TGCGCCAGCAGCTCGGGACTAGCGGGGGGCGGGGATACGCAGTATTTT CASSSGLAGGGDTQYF
once TRBD2 TRBJ2-7 TRBV12-3/TRBV12-4 TGTGCCAGCAGTGCGAGGGAGGGTTCCGAGCAGTACTTC CASSAREGSEQYF
NA NA TRBJ2-6 TRBV5-1 TGCGCCAGCAGCCCACTTGGGACTGCTAGCTCTGGGGCCAACGTCCTGACTTTC CASSPLGTASSGANVLTF
NA NA TRBJ2-5 TRBV2 TGTGCCAGCAGTGAAGGGGGCACTTACCAAGAGACCCAGTACTTC CASSEGGTYQETQYF
NA NA TRBJ2-7 TRBV14 TGTGCCAGCAGCCAAGATGCCATACGGGAGCAGTACTTC CASSQDAIREQYF
NA NA TRBJ2-1 TRBV6-5 TGTGCCAGCAGGGACTTTTCCTACAATGAGCAGTTCTTC CASRDFSYNEQFF
once TRBD2 TRBJ2-5 TRBV10-2 TGCGCCAGCGGACTAGCAGATTTTGAGACCCAGTACTTC CASGLADFETQYF
once TRBD1 TRBJ2-2 TRBV5-1 TGCGCCAGCAATCCGGGACAGGTGGAGACCGGGGAGCTGTTTTTT CASNPGQVETGELFF
NA NA TRBJ1-1 TRBV9 TGTGCCAGCAGCGTAGATGGAGGCCTAGCTGAAGCTTTCTTT CASSVDGGLAEAFF
NA NA TRBJ2-7 TRBV29-1 TGCAGCGCCCAAAAGGGGGGGACCCACGAGCAGTACTTC CSAQKGGTHEQYF
NA TRBD1 TRBJ2-7 TRBV6-6 TGTGCCAGCACGGGGCCCGACAGGGGAGTTAACGAGCAGTACTTC CASTGPDRGVNEQYF
NA NA TRBJ1-6 TRBV19 TGTGCCAGTAGTTCGCCAGGGATGACACCCCTCCACTTT CASSSPGMTPLHF
NA TRBD1 TRBJ2-3 TRBV18 TGTGCCAGCTCACCACGGGGACAGGGGGCGAGAGATACGCAGTATTTT CASSPRGQGARDTQYF
once TRBD1 TRBJ1-2 TRBV5-1 TGCGCCAGCAGCCTCACCGTTACAGGGGGGGTTTATGGCTACACCTTC CASSLTVTGGVYGYTF
NA TRBD1 TRBJ2-7 TRBV6-5 TGTGCCAGCTACAGGGGGCAGGAGCAGTACTTC CASYRGQEQYF
NA NA TRBJ2-2 TRBV5-4 TGTGCCAGCAGCACGGAGGGATGGACCGGGGAGCTGTTTTTT CASSTEGWTGELFF
few TRBD2 TRBJ2-1 TRBV7-3 TGTGCCAGCAGCTTAAGGGGGGGAACGGGTGAGCAGTTCTTC CASSLRGGTGEQFF